What follows are 15 T cell receptor beta chains derived from one specimen sequenced in a study of blood T cell repertoires in COVID-19. Produced via immunoSEQ multiplex PCR; TCRdb's table is partial and in-frame only. The sample consists of fewer than 650,000 clones, around nine tenths of them appearing once. Sequencing input: peripheral blood. These receptors originate from a woman aged 50 to 60 with COVID-19, enrolled during active disease.

The chain has TRBV6-5 and TRBJ1-2; 8 bases are shared with TRBD1. The junction had 8 bases not matched to a gene; V was cut back by 5 bases and J by 6 bases. The CDR3 totals 14 residues. Germline V gene lookup returns CDR1 MNHEY and CDR2 SVGAGI. The CDR3 nucleotides are TGTGCCAGCAGTCCCCGACAGGGGCAGAATGGCTACACCTTC. Translation gives CASSPRQGQNGYTF.

A remark on this clone: The same CDR3 arises from other DNA sequences in this sample as well. The chain links TRBV5-4 to TRBJ2-5; D perhaps matches TRBD2 (5 bases). Looked up from germline, CDR1 is SGHNT and CDR2 is YYREEE (reference sequence). The CDR3 has 14 amino acids. V was shortened by 2 bases and J by 5 bases, with 13 bases between the two germline ends. Here the CDR3 reads CASSFTGSEETQYF. CDR3 nucleotide sequence: TGTGCCAGCAGCTTTACGGGGTCGGAGGAGACCCAGTACTTC.

The CDR3 sequence: CASSSLGGGGELFF. CDR3 nucleotides: TGTGCCAGCAGCTCCCTAGGTGGTGGCGGGGAGCTGTTTTTT. The rearrangement joins TRBV7-9 to TRBJ2-2, with D unclear. V lost 4 bases, J lost 7 bases, and 13 bases lay in between. CDR1 SEHNR and CDR2 FQNEAQ come from the germline V gene (reference sequence). This CDR3 spans 14 amino acids.

The CDR3 sequence: CATSTVPDRVYNEQFF. CDR3 nucleotides: TGTGCCACCAGCACTGTTCCGGACAGGGTGTACAATGAGCAGTTCTTC. The chain links TRBV15 to TRBJ2-1; 8 nucleotides align to TRBD1. This CDR3 spans 16 amino acids. J gave up 4 bases and V 4 bases, and 9 bases lay outside the gene matches. Looked up from germline, CDR1 is LNHNV and CDR2 is YYDKDF (reference sequence).

For the CDR3, the DNA is TGTGCCAGTAGTATAGCAGGGGCGGCTGAAGCTTTCTTT. It is translated as CASSIAGAAEAFF. The gene calls are TRBV19 and TRBJ1-1, with a possible D match to TRBD1 (6 bases). The V and J ends lost 1 base and 6 bases respectively, with 9 bases between them. Per the germline V gene, CDR1 is LNHDA and CDR2 is SQIVND (reference sequence). This CDR3 has 13 residues.

This chain connects TRBV2 to TRBJ2-7; 8 nucleotides agree with TRBD1. This CDR3 contains 18 residues. From germline, CDR1 is SNHLY and CDR2 FYNNEI. V lost 2 bases, J lost 2 bases, and 14 bases stayed unmatched. The CDR3, as DNA: TGTGCCAGCAGTGAATTGCCCCGGGGACAGGCGAACCCCTACGAGCAGTACTTC. Translated, it gives CASSELPRGQANPYEQYF.

The chain has TRBV5-1 and TRBJ1-6; the match to TRBD1 covers 7 bases. Germline CDR1 reads SGHRS; CDR2 reads YFSETQ. The V gene end was trimmed by 1 base and the J gene end by 7 bases; junction bases not matched to a gene: 5. This CDR3 contains 15 residues. In DNA, the CDR3 is TGCGCCAGCAGCTTGAGGGACAGTAGAAATTCACCCCTCCACTTT. Translation: CASSLRDSRNSPLHF. Variable domain in full (rest from reference TRBV5-1 and TRBJ1-6): KAGVTQTPRYLIKTRGQQVTLSCSPISGHRSVSWYQQTPGQGLQFLFEYFSETQRNKGNFPGRFSGRQFSNSRSEMNVSTLELGDSALYLCASSLRDSRNSPLHFGNGTRLTVT.

The chain carries TRBV19 and TRBJ1-3, with D possibly matching TRBD1 (5 bases). V was trimmed by 7 bases and J by 0 bases, leaving 10 bases between them. Germline CDR1 is LNHDA and CDR2 is SQIVND (reference sequence). CDR3 size: 14 residues. CDR3 in amino acids: CASTPTASGNTIYF. The CDR3 DNA is TGTGCCAGTACCCCGACAGCCTCTGGAAACACCATATATTTT.

The chain couples TRBV27 to TRBJ2-3; perhaps TRBD2 as D (6 bases). Germline CDR1 MNHEY, CDR2 SMNVEV (reference sequence). This CDR3 contains 15 residues. Trimming cost V 2 bases and J 1 base, with 10 bases left between them. The CDR3 region has the DNA TGTGCCAGCAGTTTAGGAGGCGGGGGCACAGATACGCAGTATTTT. It yields the protein CASSLGGGGTDTQYF.

The rearrangement links TRBV7-3 to TRBJ2-1; 7 nucleotides align to TRBD2. Trimming at V came to 0 bases and at J to 4 bases, leaving 6 bases not matched to a gene. CDR1 and CDR2 (germline): SGHTA, FQGTGA. There are 16 residues in the CDR3. The CDR3 loop is CASSLTPQRGYNEQFF. Here the CDR3 DNA reads TGTGCCAGCAGCTTAACGCCCCAGCGGGGATACAATGAGCAGTTCTTC.

The J gene is TRBJ1-5, the V gene TRBV21-1; the table calls TRBD1, which could not be checked here. TRBV21-1 is a documented pseudogene. The CDR3 runs 16 residues. CDR3 coding DNA: TGTGCCAGCAGCACCAGACAGGGAGAGAGCAATCAGCCCCAGCATTTT. Encoded protein: CASSTRQGESNQPQHF.

For the CDR3, the DNA is TGCGCCAGCAGCTTCAAAGGTGACAGGGACTACGAGCAGTACTTC. This translates into CASSFKGDRDYEQYF. This chain connects TRBV5-1 to TRBJ2-7, with 7 nucleotides matching TRBD1. J was trimmed by 3 bases and V by 2 bases; bases with no gene match: 8. The CDR3 runs to 15 residues. CDR1 SGHRS and CDR2 YFSETQ come from the germline V gene.

CDR3: CASSQESGTQYF. In DNA, the CDR3 is TGCGCCAGCAGCCAAGAATCCGGGACCCAGTACTTC. The chain combines TRBV4-1 with TRBJ2-5; no clear D. This CDR3 comprises 12 residues. Trimming stripped 0 bases from V and 7 bases from J, with 6 bases between. CDR1 is MGHRA, CDR2 YSYEKL, per germline.

This rearrangement joins TRBV5-1 to TRBJ2-2, with 7 bases fitting TRBD2. Germline lookup yields CDR1 SGHRS and CDR2 YFSETQ. There are 16 residues in the CDR3. The V and J ends lost 2 bases and 4 bases, in that order; junction bases with no gene match: 8. CDR3 in DNA: TGCGCCAGCAGCTTAAACGGGGGGACGGCCACCGGGGAGCTGTTTTTT. The encoded protein is CASSLNGGTATGELFF.

The rearrangement joins TRBV7-2 to TRBJ2-2; tentatively, D is TRBD2 (7 bases). V lost 0 bases and J 5 bases, leaving 13 bases between the germline ends. Germline CDR1 reads SGHTA; CDR2 reads FQGNSA. This CDR3 has 16 amino acids. The CDR3 region has the DNA TGTGCCAGCAGCTTAGCGGGGGGGCCGAGTACCGGGGAGCTGTTTTTT. As protein: CASSLAGGPSTGELFF.